The TCR beta chain under discussion was sequenced for a study of blood T cell repertoires in COVID-19. Study at large: The United States, Italy and Spain provided the acute and convalescent COVID-19 samples. PBMCs, B-cell-depleted T cells, or T cells were the source of the cDNA or gDNA that made up the material.

The V gene's germline CDR1 is LNHDA and CDR2 SQIVND (reference sequence). With 6 bases removed from V and 0 bases from J, the gap between germline ends came to 9 bases. The CDR3 loop spans 14 amino acids. Repertoires were generated with immunoSEQ multiplex PCR, while TCRdb's copy carries only in-frame clones and drops some. The profile shows 50,000 to 60,000 clones, 88% of them singletons. The clonotype was recovered from a man between 60 and 75 years old with active COVID-19. The sequencing input was peripheral blood. The chain is built from TRBV19 and TRBJ2-4; D is possibly TRBD1 (6 bases). The CDR3 bases are TGTGCCAGTAGGGACAGCCTAGCCAAAAACATTCAGTACTTC. This encodes CASRDSLAKNIQYF.